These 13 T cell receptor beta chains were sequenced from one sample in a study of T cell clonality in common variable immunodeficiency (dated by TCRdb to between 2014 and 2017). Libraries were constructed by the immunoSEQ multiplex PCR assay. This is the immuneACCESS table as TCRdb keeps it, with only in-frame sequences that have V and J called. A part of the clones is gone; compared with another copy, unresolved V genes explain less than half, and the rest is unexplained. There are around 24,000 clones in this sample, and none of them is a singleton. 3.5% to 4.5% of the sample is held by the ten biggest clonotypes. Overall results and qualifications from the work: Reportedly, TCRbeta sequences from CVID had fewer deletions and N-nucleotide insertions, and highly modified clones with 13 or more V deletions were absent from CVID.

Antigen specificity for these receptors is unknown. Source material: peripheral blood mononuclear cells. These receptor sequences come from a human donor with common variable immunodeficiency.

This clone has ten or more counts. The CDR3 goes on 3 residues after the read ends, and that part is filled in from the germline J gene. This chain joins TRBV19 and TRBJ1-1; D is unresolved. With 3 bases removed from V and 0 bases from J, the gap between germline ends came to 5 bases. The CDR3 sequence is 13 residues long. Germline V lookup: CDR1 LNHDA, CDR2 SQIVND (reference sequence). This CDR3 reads CASSIIVNTEAFF. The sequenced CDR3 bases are TGTGCCAGTAGTATTATTGTGAACACTGAA.

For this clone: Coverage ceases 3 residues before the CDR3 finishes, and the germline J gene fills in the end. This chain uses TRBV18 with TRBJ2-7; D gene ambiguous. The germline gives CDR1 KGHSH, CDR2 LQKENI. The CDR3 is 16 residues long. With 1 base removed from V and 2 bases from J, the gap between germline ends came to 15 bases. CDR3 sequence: CASSPLFRVPAYEQYF. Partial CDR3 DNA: TGTGCCAGCTCACCACTTTTTCGGGTCCCTGCCTACGAG.

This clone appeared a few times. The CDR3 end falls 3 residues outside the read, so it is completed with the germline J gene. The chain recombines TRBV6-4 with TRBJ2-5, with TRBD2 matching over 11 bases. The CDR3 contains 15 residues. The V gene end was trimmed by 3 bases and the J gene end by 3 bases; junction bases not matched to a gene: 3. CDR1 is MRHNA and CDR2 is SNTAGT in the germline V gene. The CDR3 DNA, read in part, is TGTGCCAGCAGTGAGGTAGCGGGAGGGGAAGAGACC. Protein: CASSEVAGGEET. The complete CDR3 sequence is CASSEVAGGEETQYF.

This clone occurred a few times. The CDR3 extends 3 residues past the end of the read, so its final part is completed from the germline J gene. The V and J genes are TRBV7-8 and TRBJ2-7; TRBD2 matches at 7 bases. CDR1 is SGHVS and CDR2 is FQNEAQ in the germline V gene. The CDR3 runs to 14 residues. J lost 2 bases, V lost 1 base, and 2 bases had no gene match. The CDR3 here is CASSLERGTYEQYF. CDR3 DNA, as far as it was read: TGTGCCAGCAGCTTAGAGCGGGGAACCTACGAG.

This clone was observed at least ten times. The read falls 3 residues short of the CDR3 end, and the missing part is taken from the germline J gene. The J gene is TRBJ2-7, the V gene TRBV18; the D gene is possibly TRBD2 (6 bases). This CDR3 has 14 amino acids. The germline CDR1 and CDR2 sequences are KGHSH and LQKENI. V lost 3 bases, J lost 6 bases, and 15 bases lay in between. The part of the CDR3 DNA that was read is TGTGCCAGCTCACCCGGGGGTAGCTCCCTCGAG. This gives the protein CASSPGGSSLE. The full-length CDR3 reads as CASSPGGSSLEQYF.

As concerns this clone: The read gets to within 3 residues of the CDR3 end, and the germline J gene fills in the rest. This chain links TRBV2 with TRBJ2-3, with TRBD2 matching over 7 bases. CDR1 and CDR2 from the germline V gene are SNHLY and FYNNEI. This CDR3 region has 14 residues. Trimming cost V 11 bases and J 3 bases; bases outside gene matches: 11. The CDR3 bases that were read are TGTGCCGGAAAGCGGGGCGAGGGAACAGATACG. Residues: CAGKRGEGTDT. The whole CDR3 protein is CAGKRGEGTDTQYF.

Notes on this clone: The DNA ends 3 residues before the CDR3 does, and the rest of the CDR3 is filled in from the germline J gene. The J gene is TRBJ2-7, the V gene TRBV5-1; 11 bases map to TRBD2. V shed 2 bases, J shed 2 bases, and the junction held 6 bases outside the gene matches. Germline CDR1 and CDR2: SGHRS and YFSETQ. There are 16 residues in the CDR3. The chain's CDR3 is CASSFTSGSATYEQYF. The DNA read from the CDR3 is TGCGCCAGCAGCTTTACTAGCGGGAGTGCCACCTACGAG.

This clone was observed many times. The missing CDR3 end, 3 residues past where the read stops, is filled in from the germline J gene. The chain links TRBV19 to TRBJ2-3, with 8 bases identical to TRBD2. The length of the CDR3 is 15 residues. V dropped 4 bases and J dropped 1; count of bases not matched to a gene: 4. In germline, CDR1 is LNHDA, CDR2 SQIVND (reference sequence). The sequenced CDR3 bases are TGTGCCAGTAGTAAAGCGGGAGTCCGCACAGATACG. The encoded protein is CASSKAGVRTDT. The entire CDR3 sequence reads CASSKAGVRTDTQYF.

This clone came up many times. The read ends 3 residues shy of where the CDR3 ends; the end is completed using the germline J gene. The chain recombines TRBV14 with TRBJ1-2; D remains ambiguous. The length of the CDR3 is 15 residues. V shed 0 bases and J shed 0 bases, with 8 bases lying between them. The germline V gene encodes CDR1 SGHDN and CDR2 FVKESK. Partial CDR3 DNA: TGTGCCAGCAGCCAAGAGATGAGGGCTAACTATGGC. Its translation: CASSQEMRANYG. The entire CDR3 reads CASSQEMRANYGYTF. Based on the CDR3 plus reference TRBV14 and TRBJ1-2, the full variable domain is EAGVTQFPSHSVIEKGQTVTLRCDPISGHDNLYWYRRVMGKEIKFLLHFVKESKQDESGMPNNRFLAERTGGTYSTLKVQPAELEDSGVYFCASSQEMRANYGYTFGSGTRLTVV.

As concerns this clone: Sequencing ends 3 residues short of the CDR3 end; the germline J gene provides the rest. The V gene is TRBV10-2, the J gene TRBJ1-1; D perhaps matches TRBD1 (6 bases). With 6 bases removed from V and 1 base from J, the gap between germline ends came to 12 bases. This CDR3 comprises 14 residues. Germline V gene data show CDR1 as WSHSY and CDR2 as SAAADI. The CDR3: CASSHREGNTEAFF. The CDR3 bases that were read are TGCGCCAGCAGCCACAGGGAGGGGAACACTGAA.

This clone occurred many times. The sequenced CDR3 bases are TGCGCCAGCAGCTTGGGAGACAGTTTATATGGC. Its protein product is CASSLGDSLYG. Given in full, the CDR3 is CASSLGDSLYGYTF. The chain has TRBV5-1 and TRBJ1-2; D possibly corresponds to TRBD1 (5 bases). The DNA ends 3 residues before the CDR3 does, and the rest of the CDR3 is filled in from the germline J gene. Germline V gene sequence: CDR1 SGHRS, CDR2 YFSETQ. V lost 0 bases to trimming and J lost 5 bases, with 11 bases between them. There are 14 residues in the CDR3.

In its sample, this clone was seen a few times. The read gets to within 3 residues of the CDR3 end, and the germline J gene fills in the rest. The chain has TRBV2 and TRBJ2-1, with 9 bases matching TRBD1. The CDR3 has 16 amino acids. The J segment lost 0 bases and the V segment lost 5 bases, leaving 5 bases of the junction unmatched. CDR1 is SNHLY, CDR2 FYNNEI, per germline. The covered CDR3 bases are TGTGCCAGCAGTACCGGGACAGGGAGCTCCTACAATGAG. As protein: CASSTGTGSSYNE. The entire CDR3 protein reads CASSTGTGSSYNEQFF.

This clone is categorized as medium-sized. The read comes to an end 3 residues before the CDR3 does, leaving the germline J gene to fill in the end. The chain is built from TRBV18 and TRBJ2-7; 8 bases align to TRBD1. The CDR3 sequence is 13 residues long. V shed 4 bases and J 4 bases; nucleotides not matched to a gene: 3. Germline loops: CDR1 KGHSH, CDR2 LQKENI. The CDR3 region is CASSQGQGYEQYF. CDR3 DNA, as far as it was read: TGTGCCAGCTCACAAGGACAGGGTTACGAG.